This T cell receptor (delta chain) was observed in a study of gamma-delta T cells after stem cell transplantation. TCRdb re-identified clones in the RT-PCR reads via CATT. Of 130 or so delta-chain clones listed, roughly 50% are singletons. The CDR3 loop spans 21 amino acids. Germline-derived CDR1 and CDR2 are TSWWSYY and QGS. V lost 2 bases, J lost 7 bases, and 35 bases lay in between. This TCR was sampled from a human donor. It is not recorded whose cells these are; they may come from a transplant donor. This table probably holds off-target reads from a library built for another chain. The sample comprised gamma-delta T cells. The chain links TRDV1 to TRDJ1; D is possibly TRDD2 or TRDD3 (7 bases each). The DNA for the CDR3 is TGTGCTCTTGGGGAAGCCTCCTTCCTGCTGACTTACTGGGGCCCTCCGGTTAAACTCATCTTT. It translates to CALGEASFLLTYWGPPVKLIF.